This entry describes one T cell receptor (beta chain). Its target is unknown. In the PCR, 60 Vbeta and 13 Jbeta primers were used. Clones were read by immunoSEQ multiplex PCR, and TCRdb kept only the in-frame ones, dropping some. The data contain about 110,000 clones, more than 65% of them singletons. The data belong to a study of cytomegalovirus exposure and HLA in healthy donors. The V gene lost 0 bases and the J gene lost 5 bases, with 14 bases spanning the gap. The CDR3 has 16 amino acids. Germline V lookup: CDR1 MGHRA, CDR2 YSYEKL. General observations from the study: Of the V segments, some could not be distinguished, including TRBV6-2 and TRBV6-3, and were excluded. Confirmation in vitro established that three CMV-associated chains were specific for CMV antigens.

V is TRBV4-1 and J is TRBJ1-5; D is unresolved. This sequence was found in a woman in her fifties or sixties in good health and CMV-seropositive. Specimen: PBMCs. CDR3 nucleotides: TGCGCCAGCAGCCAAGAAGGAGGGTCGAGGGATCAGCCCCAGCATTTT. This gives the protein CASSQEGGSRDQPQHF.